These 32 T cell receptor beta chains originate from one sample sequenced in a study of post-analysis software for immune sequencing data. Their antigens are not known. Study-level points and caveats: There were five or six TRBV segments more frequent in patients than controls, and TRBV5-6, TRBV5-1 and TRBV20-1 were among them.

cDNA libraries for TCR beta contained unique molecular identifiers. TCRdb called the PCR reads again in MiXCR, with one record for every CDR3 protein. The sample has 550,000 to 700,000 distinct CDR3 sequences; roughly 40% are singletons. Sequencing was performed on blood. These receptors were taken from a girl between 10 and 17 years old with multiple sclerosis.

The genes are TRBV6-5 and TRBJ1-2, with D possibly being TRBD1 (6 bases). The CDR3 contains 13 residues. Trimming shortened V by 2 bases and J by 8 bases, and 12 bases separated the two germline ends. CDR1 is MNHEY, CDR2 SVGAGI, per germline. CDR3 amino acids: CASSYSRGKGYTF. As DNA, the CDR3 is TGTGCCAGCAGTTACAGCAGGGGAAAAGGCTACACCTTC.

The gene calls are TRBV7-2 and TRBJ1-2; 7 bases align to TRBD1. Germline CDR1 is SGHTA and CDR2 is FQGNSA. Trimming at V came to 4 bases and at J to 4 bases, leaving 6 bases not matched to a gene. This CDR3 has 14 amino acids. The CDR3 nucleotides read TGTGCCAGCAGCTGGAACCAGGGGGTCTATGGCTACACCTTC. Translating gives CASSWNQGVYGYTF.

The gene calls are TRBV12-3 or TRBV12-4 and TRBJ2-5, with D perhaps matching TRBD2 (6 bases). The CDR3 totals 14 residues. The V end was cut by 2 bases, the J end by 5 bases, with 12 bases between. In nucleotides, the CDR3 is TGTGCCAGCAGTTTATGGCGGGATGGGGAGACCCAGTACTTC. Protein product: CASSLWRDGETQYF.

CDR3 region: CSAKGTGFSYEQYF. The CDR3 DNA reads as TGCAGTGCGAAGGGGACAGGATTCTCCTACGAGCAGTACTTC. The V gene is TRBV20-1, the J gene TRBJ2-7, with TRBD1 matching 8 bases. This CDR3 region has 14 residues. Germline V gene sequence: CDR1 DFQATT, CDR2 SNEGSKA (reference sequence). V dropped 6 bases and J dropped 0; count of bases not matched to a gene: 7.

This rearrangement joins TRBV20-1 to TRBJ1-5, with TRBD1 matching over 9 bases. This CDR3 has 13 amino acids. Germline V gene sequence: CDR1 DFQATT, CDR2 SNEGSKA (reference sequence). The CDR3 sequence is CAGQGPNNQPQHF. Here the CDR3 DNA reads TGCGCTGGACAGGGGCCAAACAATCAGCCCCAGCATTTT.

This clonotype was seen a handful of times. The rearrangement links TRBV5-6 to TRBJ2-3; D is uncertain. The germline V and J ends were trimmed by 3 bases and 6 bases, with 5 bases remaining between them. The CDR3 consists of 11 residues. Germline V gene sequence: CDR1 SGHDT, CDR2 YYEEEE. The CDR3 nucleotides are TGTGCCAGCAGCTCGCGTGATACGCAGTATTTT. Protein: CASSSRDTQYF.

This clonotype was seen a single time. This sequence joins TRBV7-9 and TRBJ1-2; D is unclear. From germline, CDR1 is SEHNR and CDR2 FQNEAQ (reference sequence). The V and J ends lost 5 bases and 0 bases respectively, with 16 bases between them. The CDR3 covers 16 residues. The CDR3 protein is CASSLTAAGSNYGYTF. CDR3 coding DNA: TGTGCCAGCAGCCTAACGGCGGCAGGATCTAACTATGGCTACACCTTC.

This clonotype was seen only a few times. The CDR3 is CSVTGTEAFF. The CDR3 DNA reads TGCAGCGTTACAGGCACTGAAGCTTTCTTT. The V gene is TRBV29-1, the J gene TRBJ1-1; possible D gene TRBD1, 5 bases. CDR3 length equals 10 residues. V was clipped by 5 bases and J by 4 bases, with 5 bases between them. Germline lookup yields CDR1 SQVTM and CDR2 ANQGSEA.

This chain joins TRBV5-5 and TRBJ2-3; the D gene could be TRBD1 or TRBD2 (5 bases each). CDR3 length equals 15 residues. V was pared by 3 bases and J by 0 bases, with 11 bases between. The germline V gene has CDR1 SGHKS and CDR2 YYEKEE (reference sequence). In nucleotides, the CDR3 is TGTGCCAGCAGCTACCGGGACGGGAGCACAGATACGCAGTATTTT. Amino acids: CASSYRDGSTDTQYF.

This clonotype was found a few times. CDR3 DNA: TGTGCCAGCAGCACCGGGACTAGCGGGGCCGCTAGCACAGATACGCAGTATTTT. Translated: CASSTGTSGAASTDTQYF. The V call is TRBV9, the J call TRBJ2-3; 13 bases fit TRBD2. This CDR3 contains 18 residues. Per the germline V gene, CDR1 is SGDLS and CDR2 is YYNGEE. Germline trimming cut 4 bases from V and 0 bases from J; bases unmatched to any gene: 8.

The chain uses TRBV5-1 and TRBJ2-7; possibly TRBD1 for D (6 bases). Germline CDR1 is SGHRS and CDR2 is YFSETQ. Deletions cut 4 bases from V and 6 bases from J, with 14 bases between. The CDR3 sequence is 13 residues long. This chain's CDR3 is CASSARQAGEQYF. Here the CDR3 DNA reads TGCGCCAGCAGCGCGAGACAGGCGGGCGAGCAGTACTTC.

Note on this clonotype: At one end, the junction sequence differs from germline, possibly due to a read error. The chain is built from TRBV4-1 and TRBJ2-7, with 7 positions matching TRBD1. There are 16 residues in the CDR3. Per the germline V gene, CDR1 is MGHRA and CDR2 is YSYEKL. As DNA, the CDR3 is TGCGCCAGCAGCCAAGATAACGACAGGGCTACCTACGAGCGGTACTTC. This encodes CASSQDNDRATYERYF.

This clonotype showed up just a few times. The chain has TRBV4-2 and TRBJ2-1; D is possibly TRBD1 (6 bases). The CDR3 spans 16 residues. The germline V and J ends were trimmed by 1 base and 7 bases, with 17 bases remaining between them. CDR1 and CDR2 (germline): LGHNA, YNFKEQ. The CDR3 is CASSQVSSTGGNEQFF. The CDR3 bases are TGTGCCAGCAGCCAAGTATCCTCGACAGGCGGAAATGAGCAGTTCTTC.

This clonotype appeared a few times. The rearrangement uses TRBV20-1 and TRBJ1-2; the D is unclear. The CDR3 runs 13 residues. V lost 4 bases and J lost 4, with 13 bases in between. Germline V gene lookup returns CDR1 DFQATT and CDR2 SNEGSKA (reference sequence). This CDR3 is CSAKTEQVYGYTF. Here the CDR3 DNA reads TGCAGTGCTAAAACAGAGCAGGTCTATGGCTACACCTTC.

V gene TRBV2 combines with J gene TRBJ2-4; tentatively, D is TRBD1 or TRBD2 (6 bases each). The V end lost 8 bases, the J end lost 3 bases, and 14 bases lay between the germline ends. The CDR3 is 14 amino acids. Germline V gene data show CDR1 as SNHLY and CDR2 as FYNNEI. The CDR3 DNA is TGTGCCAGCTTCAGGGGTAGCGGCAAAAACATTCAGTACTTC. This translates into CASFRGSGKNIQYF. Full variable domain (outside the CDR3, taken from reference TRBV2 and TRBJ2-4): EPEVTQTPSHQVTQMGQEVILRCVPISNHLYFYWYRQILGQKVEFLVSFYNNEISEKSEIFDDQFSVERPDGSNFTLKIRSTKLEDSAMYFCASFRGSGKNIQYFGAGTRLSVL.

This clonotype was found a few times. The chain's CDR3 is CSARRSGRNNEQFF. The CDR3 bases are TGCAGTGCTAGACGTAGCGGGAGGAACAATGAGCAGTTCTTC. The chain is built from TRBV20-1 and TRBJ2-1; 10 positions agree with TRBD2. The trim removed 2 bases at V and 5 bases at J, leaving 3 bases unmatched. The germline CDR1 and CDR2 sequences are DFQATT and SNEGSKA (reference sequence). This CDR3 is built from 14 residues.

This rearrangement joins TRBV5-5 to TRBJ2-7; D might be TRBD2 (5 bases). Trimming stripped 6 bases from V and 4 bases from J, with 23 bases between. The V gene's germline CDR1 is SGHKS and CDR2 YYEKEE (reference sequence). The CDR3 covers 16 residues. For the CDR3, the DNA is TGTGCCAGCACCCGGACCGACCCTCCATGGAGGTACGAGCAGTACTTC. It is translated as CASTRTDPPWRYEQYF.

V is TRBV20-1 and J is TRBJ2-7; D not resolved. Germline values: CDR1 DFQATT, CDR2 SNEGSKA (reference sequence). The CDR3 is made up of 11 amino acids. V lost 6 bases to trimming and J lost 3 bases, with 9 bases between them. In DNA form, the CDR3 reads TGCAGTGCGCAACAGAGCTACGAGCAGTACTTC. Residues: CSAQQSYEQYF.

In its sample, this clonotype was seen a few times. The genes are TRBV6-5 and TRBJ2-4, with TRBD1 matching over 7 bases. The DNA end lines up better with TRBJ2-7; the J call may be wrong. This CDR3 has 19 amino acids. CDR1 and CDR2 (germline): MNHEY, SVGAGI. CDR3 sequence (DNA): TGTGCCAGCAGTTACTCGACTCGGACAGGACGGATGGGGTTCTACGAGCAGTACTTC. It translates to CASSYSTRTGRMGFYEQYF.

This clonotype was recorded a few times. The chain employs TRBV3-1 and TRBJ2-6; D possibly corresponds to TRBD1 (5 bases). The CDR3 is 16 residues long. Germline values: CDR1 LGHDT, CDR2 YNNKEL (reference sequence). Trimming pared 4 bases from V and 3 bases from J, leaving 13 bases between. CDR3 sequence (DNA): TGTGCCAGCAGCCCGACAGCCTCCTATGGGGCCAACGTCCTGACTTTC. This sequence encodes CASSPTASYGANVLTF.

The chain joins TRBV5-1 to TRBJ2-3; possibly TRBD1 or TRBD2 for D (5 bases each). Trimming stripped 4 bases from V and 7 bases from J, with 16 bases between. Per germline, CDR1 SGHRS and CDR2 YFSETQ. The CDR3 totals 14 residues. CDR3 in DNA: TGCGCCAGCAGCCGCAATCTGGGGGAAAATACGCAGTATTTT. Its protein product is CASSRNLGENTQYF.

This clonotype was recorded a few times. V usage is TRBV20-1 and J usage is TRBJ2-7; 9 positions match TRBD1. Germline-derived CDR1 and CDR2 are DFQATT and SNEGSKA (reference sequence). This CDR3 spans 13 amino acids. Trimming at V came to 3 bases and at J to 7 bases, leaving 7 bases not matched to a gene. The CDR3 loop is CSASRTGAEEQYF. Here the CDR3 DNA reads TGCAGTGCTAGTCGGACAGGGGCGGAAGAGCAGTACTTC.

The V call is TRBV7-9, the J call TRBJ2-4; D unresolved. The DNA matches TRBJ2-7 better at its end, which makes the J call doubtful. Germline V gives CDR1 SEHNR, CDR2 FQNEAQ (reference sequence). This CDR3 has 13 residues. The CDR3: CASSLVHRYEQYF. The CDR3 DNA is TGTGCCAGCAGCTTAGTACACCGCTACGAGCAGTACTTC.

The chain uses TRBV12-3 or TRBV12-4 and TRBJ1-6; D is uncertain. This CDR3 is built from 14 residues. Deletions cut 5 bases from V and 9 bases from J, with 14 bases between. The CDR3 sequence is CASSPQISVSPLHF. CDR3 in DNA: TGTGCCAGCAGTCCCCAAATAAGTGTTTCACCCCTCCACTTT.

The chain carries TRBV30 and TRBJ1-2, with 7 bases that match TRBD1. Trimming cost V 4 bases and J 4 bases; bases outside gene matches: 9. CDR3 length: 14 amino acids. Germline V CDR1 and CDR2: GTSNPN, SVGIG (reference sequence). CDR3 sequence reads: CAWIRQGVFYGYTF. CDR3 sequence (DNA): TGTGCCTGGATTAGGCAGGGGGTATTCTATGGCTACACCTTC. The full variable domain, with the rest looked up from reference TRBV30 and TRBJ1-2, is SQTIHQWPATLVQPVGSPLSLECTVEGTSNPNLYWYRQAAGRGLQLLFYSVGIGQISSEVPQNLSASRPQDRQFILSSKKLLLSDSGFYLCAWIRQGVFYGYTFGSGTRLTVV.

This chain connects TRBV29-1 to TRBJ2-3; D remains unclear. The CDR3 has 12 residues. Trimming shortened V by 7 bases and J by 1 base, and 9 bases separated the two germline ends. CDR1 and CDR2 from the germline V gene are SQVTM and ANQGSEA. CDR3 loop: CSGRAGTDTQYF. The CDR3 bases are TGCAGCGGCCGGGCTGGCACAGATACGCAGTATTTT.

This clonotype turned up a few times. The chain uses TRBV7-9 and TRBJ2-1; 10 bases line up with TRBD2. Germline V gives CDR1 SEHNR, CDR2 FQNEAQ (reference sequence). Trimming at V came to 1 base and at J to 6 bases, leaving 9 bases not matched to a gene. The CDR3 sequence is 17 residues long. CDR3 sequence (DNA): TGTGCCAGCAGCTTAGGCTTTGCTAGCGGGAGTCGCAATGAGCAGTTCTTC. This translates into CASSLGFASGSRNEQFF. Full variable domain (missing parts from reference TRBV7-9 and TRBJ2-1): DTGVSQNPRHKITKRGQNVTFRCDPISEHNRLYWYRQTLGQGPEFLTYFQNEAQLEKSRLLSDRFSAERPKGSFSTLEIQRTEQGDSAMYLCASSLGFASGSRNEQFFGPGTRLTVL.

V and J are TRBV5-4 and TRBJ2-5; D gene uncertain. Germline values: CDR1 SGHNT, CDR2 YYREEE (reference sequence). Trimming took 4 bases from V and 5 from J, leaving 12 bases between them. CDR3 length equals 13 residues. The CDR3 loop reads CASSPVEVETQYF. The CDR3 DNA is TGTGCCAGCAGCCCCGTTGAGGTGGAGACCCAGTACTTC.

The V gene is TRBV20-1, the J gene TRBJ2-6; TRBD2 might be the D (6 bases). The ends were cut back, 3 bases at V and 2 bases at J, with 14 bases in the middle. CDR1 and CDR2 from the germline V gene are DFQATT and SNEGSKA (reference sequence). The CDR3 is 16 residues long. The CDR3 sequence: CSASRRGGTGANVLTF. The DNA of the CDR3 is TGCAGTGCTAGTAGGCGGGGTGGAACTGGGGCCAACGTCCTGACTTTC.

The V and J genes are TRBV10-2 and TRBJ2-5, with D possibly matching TRBD1 (6 bases). Germline lookup yields CDR1 WSHSY and CDR2 SAAADI. The CDR3 covers 13 residues. Trimming stripped 5 bases from V and 11 bases from J, with 18 bases between. As DNA, the CDR3 is TGCGCCAGCAGTAAACAGGGACGGGGAGAGCAGTACTTC. Protein: CASSKQGRGEQYF.

This clonotype was found a few times. The chain links TRBV30 to TRBJ2-1; 12 nucleotides align to TRBD2. Germline CDR1 reads GTSNPN; CDR2 reads SVGIG (reference sequence). This CDR3 is built from 12 residues. The CDR3 DNA is TGTGTGGGGCTAGCGGGAGGGCCTGAGCAGTTCTTC. This gives the protein CVGLAGGPEQFF.

CDR3 protein: CASSPLRGGRGQPQHF. CDR3 nucleotides: TGCGCCAGCAGCCCCCTCCGGGGAGGGAGGGGACAGCCCCAGCATTTT. The V and J genes are TRBV4-1 and TRBJ1-5; possible D gene TRBD1, 5 bases. Germline V gene sequence: CDR1 MGHRA, CDR2 YSYEKL. This CDR3 is built from 16 residues. Trimming stripped 4 bases from V and 7 bases from J, with 20 bases between.